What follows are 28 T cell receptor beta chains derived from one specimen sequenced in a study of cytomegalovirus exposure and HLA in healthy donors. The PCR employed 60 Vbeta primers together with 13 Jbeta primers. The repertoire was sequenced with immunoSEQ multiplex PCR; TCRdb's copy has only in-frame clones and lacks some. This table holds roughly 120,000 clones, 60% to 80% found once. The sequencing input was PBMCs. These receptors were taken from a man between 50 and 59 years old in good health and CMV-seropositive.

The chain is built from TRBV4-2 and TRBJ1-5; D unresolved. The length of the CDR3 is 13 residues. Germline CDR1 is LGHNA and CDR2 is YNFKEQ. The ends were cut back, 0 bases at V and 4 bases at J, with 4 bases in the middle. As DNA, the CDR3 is TGTGCCAGCAGCCAAGACCCGAATCAGCCCCAGCATTTT. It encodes CASSQDPNQPQHF.

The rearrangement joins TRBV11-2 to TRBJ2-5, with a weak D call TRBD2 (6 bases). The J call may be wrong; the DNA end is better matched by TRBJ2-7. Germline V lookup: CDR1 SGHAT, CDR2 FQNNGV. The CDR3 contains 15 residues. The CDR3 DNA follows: TGTGCCAGCAGCTTAGTCCGGGACTCCTTCTACGAGCAGTACTTC. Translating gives CASSLVRDSFYEQYF.

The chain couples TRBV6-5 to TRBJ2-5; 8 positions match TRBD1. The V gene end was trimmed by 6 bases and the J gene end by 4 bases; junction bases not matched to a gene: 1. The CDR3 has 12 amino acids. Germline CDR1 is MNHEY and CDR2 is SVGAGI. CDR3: CASSDRGETQYF. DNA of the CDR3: TGTGCCAGCAGCGACAGGGGAGAGACCCAGTACTTC.

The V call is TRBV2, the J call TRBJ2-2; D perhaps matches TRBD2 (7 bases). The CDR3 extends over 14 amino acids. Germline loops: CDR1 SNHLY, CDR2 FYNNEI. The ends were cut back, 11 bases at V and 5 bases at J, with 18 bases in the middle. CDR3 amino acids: CAGQLGGGTGELFF. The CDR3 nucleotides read TGTGCCGGCCAGTTGGGAGGGGGTACCGGGGAGCTGTTTTTT.

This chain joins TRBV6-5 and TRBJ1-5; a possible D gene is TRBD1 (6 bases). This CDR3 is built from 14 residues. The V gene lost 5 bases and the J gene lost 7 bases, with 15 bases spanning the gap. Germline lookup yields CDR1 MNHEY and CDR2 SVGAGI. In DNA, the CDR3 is TGTGCCAGCAGTGCTACAGGGTCGGGACAGCCCCAGCATTTT. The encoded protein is CASSATGSGQPQHF.

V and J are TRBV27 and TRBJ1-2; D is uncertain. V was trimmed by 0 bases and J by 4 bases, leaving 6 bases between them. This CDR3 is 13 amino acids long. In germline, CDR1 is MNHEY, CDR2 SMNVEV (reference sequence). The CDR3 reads CASSLSARYGYTF. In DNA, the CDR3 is TGTGCCAGCAGTTTATCGGCCCGCTATGGCTACACCTTC.

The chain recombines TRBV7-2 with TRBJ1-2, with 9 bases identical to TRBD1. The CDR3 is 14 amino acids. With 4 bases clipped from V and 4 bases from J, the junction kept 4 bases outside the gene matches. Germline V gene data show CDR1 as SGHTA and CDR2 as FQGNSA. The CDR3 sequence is CASSSMTGGYGYTF. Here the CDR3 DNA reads TGTGCCAGCAGCTCGATGACAGGGGGCTATGGCTACACCTTC. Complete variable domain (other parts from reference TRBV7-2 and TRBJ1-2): GAGVSQSPSNKVTEKGKDVELRCDPISGHTALYWYRQSLGQGLEFLIYFQGNSAPDKSGLPSDRFSAERTGGSVSTLTIQRTQQEDSAVYLCASSSMTGGYGYTFGSGTRLTVV.

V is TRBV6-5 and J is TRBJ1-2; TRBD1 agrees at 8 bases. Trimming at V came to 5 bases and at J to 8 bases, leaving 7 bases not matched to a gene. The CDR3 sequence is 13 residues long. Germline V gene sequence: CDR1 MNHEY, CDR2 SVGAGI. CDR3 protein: CASSHGTGRGYTF. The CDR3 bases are TGTGCCAGCAGTCACGGGACAGGCCGGGGCTACACCTTC.

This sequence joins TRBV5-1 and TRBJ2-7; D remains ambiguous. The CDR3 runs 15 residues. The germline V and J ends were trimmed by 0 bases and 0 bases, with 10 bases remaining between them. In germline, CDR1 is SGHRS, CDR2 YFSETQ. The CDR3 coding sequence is TGCGCCAGCAGCTTGGACAGCTTTAGCTCCTACGAGCAGTACTTC. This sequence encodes CASSLDSFSSYEQYF. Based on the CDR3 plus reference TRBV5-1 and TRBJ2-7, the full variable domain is KAGVTQTPRYLIKTRGQQVTLSCSPISGHRSVSWYQQTPGQGLQFLFEYFSETQRNKGNFPGRFSGRQFSNSRSEMNVSTLELGDSALYLCASSLDSFSSYEQYFGPGTRLTVT.

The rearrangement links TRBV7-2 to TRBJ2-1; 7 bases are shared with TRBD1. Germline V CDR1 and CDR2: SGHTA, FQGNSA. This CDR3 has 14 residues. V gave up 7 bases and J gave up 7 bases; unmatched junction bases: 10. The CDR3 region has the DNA TGTGCCAGCACCGAGAACAGGGGTGATAATGAGCAGTTCTTC. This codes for CASTENRGDNEQFF.

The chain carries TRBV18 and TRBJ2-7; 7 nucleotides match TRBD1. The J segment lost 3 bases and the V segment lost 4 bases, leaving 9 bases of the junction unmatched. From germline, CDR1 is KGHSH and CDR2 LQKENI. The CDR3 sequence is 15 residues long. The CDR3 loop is CASSQSTGSYYEQYF. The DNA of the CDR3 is TGTGCCAGCTCACAGTCGACAGGGTCCTACTACGAGCAGTACTTC.

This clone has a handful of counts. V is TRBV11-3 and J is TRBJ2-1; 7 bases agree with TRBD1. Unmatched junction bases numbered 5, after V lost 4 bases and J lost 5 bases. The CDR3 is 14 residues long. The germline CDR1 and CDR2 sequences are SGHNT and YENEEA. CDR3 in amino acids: CASSSRDSNNEQFF. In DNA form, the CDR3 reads TGTGCCAGCAGCTCCCGGGACAGCAACAATGAGCAGTTCTTC.

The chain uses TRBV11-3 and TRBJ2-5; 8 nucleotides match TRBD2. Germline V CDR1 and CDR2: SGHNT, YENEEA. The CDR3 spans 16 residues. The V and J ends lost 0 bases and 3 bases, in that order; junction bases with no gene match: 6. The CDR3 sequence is CASSLEGLAGKETQYF. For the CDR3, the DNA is TGTGCCAGCAGCTTAGAGGGCTTAGCGGGGAAAGAGACCCAGTACTTC.

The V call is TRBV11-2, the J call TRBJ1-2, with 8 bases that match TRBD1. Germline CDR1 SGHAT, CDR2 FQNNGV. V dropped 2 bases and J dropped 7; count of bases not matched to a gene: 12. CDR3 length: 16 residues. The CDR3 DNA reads TGTGCCAGCAGCTTACTAGCCCCAGACAGGGGAGGTGGCTACACCTTC. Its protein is CASSLLAPDRGGGYTF. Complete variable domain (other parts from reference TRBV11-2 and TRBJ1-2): EAGVAQSPRYKIIEKRQSVAFWCNPISGHATLYWYQQILGQGPKLLIQFQNNGVVDDSQLPKDRFSAERLKGVDSTLKIQPAKLEDSAVYLCASSLLAPDRGGGYTFGSGTRLTVV.

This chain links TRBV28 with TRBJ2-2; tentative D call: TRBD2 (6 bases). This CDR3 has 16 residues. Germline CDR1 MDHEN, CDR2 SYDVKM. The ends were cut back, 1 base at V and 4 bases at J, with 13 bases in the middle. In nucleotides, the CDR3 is TGTGCCAGCAGTTTATCCGGGAGTGCGATCACCGGGGAGCTGTTTTTT. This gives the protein CASSLSGSAITGELFF.

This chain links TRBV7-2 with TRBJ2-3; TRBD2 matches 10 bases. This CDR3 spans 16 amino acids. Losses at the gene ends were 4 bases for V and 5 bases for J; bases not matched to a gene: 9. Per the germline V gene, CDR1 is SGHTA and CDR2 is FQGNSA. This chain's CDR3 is CASSYQAGGQGDTQYF. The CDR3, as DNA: TGTGCCAGCAGCTACCAAGCGGGGGGGCAGGGAGATACGCAGTATTTT.

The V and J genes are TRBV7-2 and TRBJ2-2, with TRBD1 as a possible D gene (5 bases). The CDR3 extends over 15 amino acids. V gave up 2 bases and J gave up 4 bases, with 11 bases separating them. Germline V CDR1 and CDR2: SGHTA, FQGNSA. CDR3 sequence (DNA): TGTGCCAGCAGCTTATCACAGGATTTCACCGGGGAGCTGTTTTTT. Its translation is CASSLSQDFTGELFF.

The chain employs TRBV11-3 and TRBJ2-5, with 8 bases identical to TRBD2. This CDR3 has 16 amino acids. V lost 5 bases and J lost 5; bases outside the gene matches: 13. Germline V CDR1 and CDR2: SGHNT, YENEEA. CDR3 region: CASSGVSSGYGETQYF. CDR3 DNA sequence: TGTGCCAGCAGCGGCGTATCTAGCGGGTATGGGGAGACCCAGTACTTC.

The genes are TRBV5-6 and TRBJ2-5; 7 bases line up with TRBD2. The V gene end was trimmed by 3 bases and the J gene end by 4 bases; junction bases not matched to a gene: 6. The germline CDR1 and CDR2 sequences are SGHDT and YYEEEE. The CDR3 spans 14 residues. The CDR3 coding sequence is TGTGCCAGCAGCTGGGGCGGGAGTGCAGAGACCCAGTACTTC. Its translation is CASSWGGSAETQYF. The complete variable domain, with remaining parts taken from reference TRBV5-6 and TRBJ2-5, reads DAGVTQSPTHLIKTRGQQVTLRCSPKSGHDTVSWYQQALGQGPQFIFQYYEEEERQRGNFPDRFSGHQFPNYSSELNVNALLLGDSALYLCASSWGGSAETQYFGPGTRLLVL.

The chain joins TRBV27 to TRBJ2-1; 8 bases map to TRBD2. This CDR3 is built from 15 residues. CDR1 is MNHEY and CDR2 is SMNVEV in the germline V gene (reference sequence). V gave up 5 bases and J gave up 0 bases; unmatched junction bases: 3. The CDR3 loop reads CASSSSGTSYNEQFF. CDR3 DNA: TGTGCCAGCAGTAGTAGCGGGACCTCCTACAATGAGCAGTTCTTC.

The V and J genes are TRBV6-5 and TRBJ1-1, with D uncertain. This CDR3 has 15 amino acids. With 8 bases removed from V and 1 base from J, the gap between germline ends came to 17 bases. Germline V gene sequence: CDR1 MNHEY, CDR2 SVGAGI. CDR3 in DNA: TGTGCCAGCTCTCGTTCCCCGGCGGAGAACACTGAAGCTTTCTTT. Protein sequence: CASSRSPAENTEAFF.

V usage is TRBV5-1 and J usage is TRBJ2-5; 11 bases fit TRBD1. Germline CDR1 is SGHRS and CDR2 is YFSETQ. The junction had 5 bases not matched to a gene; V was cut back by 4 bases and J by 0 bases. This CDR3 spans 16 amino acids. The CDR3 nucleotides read TGCGCCAGCAGCGATGGGACAGGGGGTTACCAAGAGACCCAGTACTTC. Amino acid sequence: CASSDGTGGYQETQYF.

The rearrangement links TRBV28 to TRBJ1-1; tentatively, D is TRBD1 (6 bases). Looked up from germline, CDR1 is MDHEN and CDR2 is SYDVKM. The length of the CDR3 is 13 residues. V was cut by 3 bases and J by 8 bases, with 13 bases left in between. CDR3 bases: TGTGCCAGCAGTTTTACAGGGAGTGAAGAAGCTTTCTTT. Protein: CASSFTGSEEAFF.

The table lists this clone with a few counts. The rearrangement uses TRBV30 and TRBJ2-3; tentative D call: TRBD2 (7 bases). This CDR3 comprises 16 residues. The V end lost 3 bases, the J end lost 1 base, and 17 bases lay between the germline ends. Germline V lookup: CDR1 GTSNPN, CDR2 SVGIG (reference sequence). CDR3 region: CAWSDRGGSCTDTQYF. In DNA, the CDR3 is TGTGCCTGGAGCGATAGGGGGGGAAGTTGCACAGATACGCAGTATTTT.

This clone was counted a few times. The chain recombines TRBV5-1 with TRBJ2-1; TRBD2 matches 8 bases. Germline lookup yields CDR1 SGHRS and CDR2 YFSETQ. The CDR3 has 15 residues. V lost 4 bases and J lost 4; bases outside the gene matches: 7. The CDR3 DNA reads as TGCGCCAGCAGCCTAAGCGGGGGAGATTACAATGAGCAGTTCTTC. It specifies CASSLSGGDYNEQFF.

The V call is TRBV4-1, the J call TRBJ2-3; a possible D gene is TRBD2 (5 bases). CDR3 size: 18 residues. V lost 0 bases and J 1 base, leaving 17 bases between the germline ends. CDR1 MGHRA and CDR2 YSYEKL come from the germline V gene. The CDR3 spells CASSQDPPGRGGTDTQYF. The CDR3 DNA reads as TGCGCCAGCAGCCAAGATCCCCCTGGTCGGGGAGGCACAGATACGCAGTATTTT.

The CDR3 DNA is TGTGCCAGCAGTTACCAGGGTTTGAACACTGAAGCTTTCTTT. Translation gives CASSYQGLNTEAFF. This chain connects TRBV6-5 to TRBJ1-1; the D gene is possibly TRBD1 (5 bases). The V and J ends lost 2 bases and 0 bases respectively, with 7 bases between them. In germline, CDR1 is MNHEY, CDR2 SVGAGI. This CDR3 region has 14 residues.

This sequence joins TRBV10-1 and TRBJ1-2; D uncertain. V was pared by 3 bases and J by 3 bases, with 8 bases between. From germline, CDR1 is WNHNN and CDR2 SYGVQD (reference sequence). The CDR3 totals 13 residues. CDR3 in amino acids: CASSENRDYGYTF. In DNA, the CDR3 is TGCGCCAGCAGTGAAAACAGAGACTATGGCTACACCTTC.